This TCR beta chain stems from a study of CD8 T cells in ankylosing spondylitis. Points from the study as a whole: The clones that were linked to disease were reported to be significantly enriched in matched synovial fluid samples from ankylosing spondylitis patients.

Germline V CDR1 and CDR2: ENHRY, SYGVKD. There are 14 residues in the CDR3. Trimming cost V 5 bases and J 2 bases; bases outside gene matches: 4. TCRdb used MiXCR to reprocess the 5' RACE reads, holding one entry per CDR3 protein. Of about 360,000 distinct CDR3 sequences in the sample, 20% to 25% were seen once. Turning to this clonotype: The antigen is unknown.

The sequencing sample was made of blood, either unsorted or a sorted T cell fraction (not recorded which). The chain joins TRBV10-3 to TRBJ2-3; 7 bases match TRBD1. The clonotype comes from a male donor with ankylosing spondylitis or in good health (not recorded which). This CDR3 reads CAISWDRNTDTQYF. Here the CDR3 DNA reads TGTGCCATCAGTTGGGACAGAAACACAGATACGCAGTATTTT.